These 18 T cell receptor beta chains originate from one sample sequenced in a study of T-cell reconstitution after alpha-beta-depleted transplantation in children. Preparation of the TCRbeta library used unique molecular identifiers. TCRdb ran MiXCR on the PCR reads and lists one entry per CDR3 protein. The repertoire consists of roughly 300,000 distinct CDR3 sequences, with roughly 12% occurring once and the leading ten covering about a quarter. Sample: peripheral blood, taken 180 days after TCRalphabeta/CD19-depleted stem cell transplant. The receptor set was obtained from a male patient aged 2 to 10 who had a stem cell transplant for chronic granulomatous disease, so the T cells may come from the graft donor.

This clonotype was seen many times. This chain connects TRBV5-1 to TRBJ2-7; 7 bases align to TRBD1. This CDR3 contains 13 residues. Germline-derived CDR1 and CDR2 are SGHRS and YFSETQ. The V and J ends lost 5 bases and 6 bases, in that order; junction bases with no gene match: 8. Written as DNA, the CDR3 is TGCGCCAGCAGAAATGACAGGGCCGGCGAGCAGTACTTC. Translated, it gives CASRNDRAGEQYF.

The sample holds many counts of this clonotype. The chain recombines TRBV7-2 with TRBJ1-5; D unresolved. Germline CDR1 reads SGHTA; CDR2 reads FQGNSA. Trimming pared 3 bases from V and 5 bases from J, leaving 8 bases between. This CDR3 comprises 13 residues. The CDR3 sequence: CASSFGDYQPQHF. CDR3 coding DNA: TGTGCCAGCAGCTTCGGAGATTATCAGCCCCAGCATTTT.

This clonotype has at least ten counts. This rearrangement joins TRBV12-3 or TRBV12-4 to TRBJ2-1, with D possibly being TRBD2 (5 bases). V dropped 5 bases and J dropped 4 bases, with 15 bases sitting between them. The CDR3 runs 15 residues. CDR3 coding DNA: TGTGCCAGCAGTCCCGGTCCTAGCTGGTACAATGAGCAGTTCTTC. Protein product: CASSPGPSWYNEQFF.

This clonotype was counted a few times. CDR3 nucleotides: TGTGCCAGCTCACCGAAGGATTTTGACATTCAGTACTTC. Translated: CASSPKDFDIQYF. The J gene is TRBJ2-4, the V gene TRBV18; D not resolved. The CDR3 length is 13 residues. Germline assignment: CDR1 KGHSH and CDR2 LQKENI. V was cut by 3 bases and J by 8 bases, with 11 bases left in between.

This clonotype has a count of ten or more. The V gene is TRBV5-5, the J gene TRBJ2-1; D perhaps matches TRBD2 (5 bases). The CDR3 covers 15 residues. In germline, CDR1 is SGHKS, CDR2 YYEKEE (reference sequence). V was cut by 0 bases and J by 2 bases, with 9 bases left in between. CDR3 nucleotides: TGTGCCAGCAGCTTGGCCGTGGGAGCCTACAATGAGCAGTTCTTC. Encoded protein: CASSLAVGAYNEQFF.

This clonotype was detected many times. Written as DNA, the CDR3 is TGCGCCAGCAGCCTGGGGACAGATTCCTACGAGCAGTACTTC. This codes for CASSLGTDSYEQYF. The rearrangement links TRBV5-1 to TRBJ2-7; 7 bases map to TRBD1. CDR3 length equals 14 residues. CDR1 and CDR2 from the germline V gene are SGHRS and YFSETQ. The V segment lost 4 bases and the J segment 1 base; nucleotides outside the gene matches: 5.

This chain links TRBV5-1 with TRBJ2-5, with 10 bases that match TRBD2. V gave up 7 bases and J gave up 1 base; unmatched junction bases: 7. There are 15 residues in the CDR3. Germline V lookup: CDR1 SGHRS, CDR2 YFSETQ. CDR3 sequence reads: CASAPGLASQETQYF. The CDR3 coding sequence is TGCGCCAGCGCGCCGGGACTAGCGAGCCAAGAGACCCAGTACTTC.

Ten or more counts support this clonotype. V gene TRBV29-1 combines with J gene TRBJ1-1; D gene unclear. Germline V gives CDR1 SQVTM, CDR2 ANQGSEA. V lost 2 bases and J lost 1, with 5 bases in between. The CDR3 extends over 12 amino acids. CDR3 in DNA: TGCAGCGTTGAATGGCCGAACACTGAAGCTTTCTTT. Its translation: CSVEWPNTEAFF.

Comments on this clonotype: This may be a read error, as it is one base from a much larger clone. The genes are TRBV20-1 and TRBJ2-2; TRBD1 is a possible D gene (6 bases). CDR1 DFQATT and CDR2 SNEGSKA come from the germline V gene (reference sequence). The CDR3 runs 12 residues. Here the CDR3 reads CSASQGYGEPFF. DNA for the CDR3: TGCAGTGCGTCACAGGGTTACGGGGAGCCGTTTTTT.

This clonotype showed up many times. The chain uses TRBV10-3 and TRBJ2-3; D is possibly TRBD1 (6 bases). V lost 5 bases and J 6 bases, leaving 12 bases between the germline ends. The CDR3 runs to 13 residues. Germline-derived CDR1 and CDR2 are ENHRY and SYGVKD. DNA for the CDR3: TGTGCCATCAGTACCGGGACACCTGATACGCAGTATTTT. This gives the protein CAISTGTPDTQYF.

Ten or more counts support this clonotype. This chain uses TRBV12-3 or TRBV12-4 with TRBJ2-2, with TRBD1 matching over 7 bases. V lost 5 bases to trimming and J lost 2 bases; unmatched junction nucleotides: 5. This CDR3 region has 15 residues. DNA for the CDR3: TGTGCCAGCAGTACCCAGGGGGTTAACACCGGGGAGCTGTTTTTT. Its translation: CASSTQGVNTGELFF.

This clonotype has at least ten counts. The chain employs TRBV15 and TRBJ2-1; 13 nucleotides align to TRBD2. CDR1 and CDR2 (germline): LNHNV, YYDKDF (reference sequence). This CDR3 has 17 amino acids. The ends lost 4 bases at V and 4 bases at J; junction bases unmatched: 7. The chain's CDR3 is CATSITSGRADYNEQFF. The CDR3 region has the DNA TGTGCCACCAGCATCACTAGCGGGAGGGCCGATTACAATGAGCAGTTCTTC.

In this sample, this clonotype turned up many times. The V gene is TRBV6-5, the J gene TRBJ2-5, with a possible D match to TRBD1 (5 bases). Germline V gene data show CDR1 as MNHEY and CDR2 as SVGAGI. This CDR3 has 17 amino acids. V gave up 4 bases and J gave up 3 bases, with 21 bases separating them. The chain's CDR3 is CASSLMTAWGSKETQYF. The CDR3 nucleotides read TGTGCCAGCAGTTTAATGACAGCGTGGGGATCCAAAGAGACCCAGTACTTC.

This clonotype was observed at least ten times. V usage is TRBV7-6 and J usage is TRBJ2-1; 9 bases are a match to TRBD2. CDR1 is SGHVS and CDR2 is FNYEAQ in the germline V gene. The CDR3 spans 13 residues. The CDR3 sequence: CSCGRASYNEQFF. Here the CDR3 DNA reads TGTAGTTGCGGGAGGGCCTCCTACAATGAGCAGTTCTTC.

This clonotype has only one observation. A much larger clone sits a single nucleotide away, making a read error possible. The rearrangement joins TRBV7-2 to TRBJ2-2, with D possibly matching TRBD2 (5 bases). The CDR3 spans 14 residues. Germline V gene data show CDR1 as SGHTA and CDR2 as FQGNSA. The CDR3 sequence: CASSAGSLTGEMFF. The DNA for the CDR3 is TGTGCCAGCAGCGCCGGGTCGCTGACCGGGGAGATGTTTTTT.

Ten or more counts support this clonotype. The chain couples TRBV4-2 to TRBJ2-1; D gene uncertain. CDR3 length: 16 residues. With 0 bases removed from V and 1 base from J, the gap between germline ends came to 10 bases. Germline CDR1 reads LGHNA; CDR2 reads YNFKEQ. The CDR3, as DNA: TGTGCCAGCAGCCAAGAACCAGGACGGTCCTACAATGAGCAGTTCTTC. Its protein product is CASSQEPGRSYNEQFF.

The table lists this clonotype with many counts. This chain connects TRBV10-3 to TRBJ2-7; no reliable D call. Germline assignment: CDR1 ENHRY and CDR2 SYGVKD. CDR3 length: 12 amino acids. The V gene lost 3 bases and the J gene lost 6 bases, with 9 bases spanning the gap. The CDR3 spells CAISDAPAEQYF. CDR3 nucleotide sequence: TGTGCCATCAGTGACGCCCCAGCCGAGCAGTACTTC.

This clonotype occurred many times. The V and J genes are TRBV7-9 and TRBJ2-7; 8 bases align to TRBD2. The CDR3 covers 14 residues. V gave up 4 bases and J gave up 3 bases; unmatched junction bases: 5. The germline V gene has CDR1 SEHNR and CDR2 FQNEAQ (reference sequence). This CDR3 reads CASSSPGTSYEQYF. Here the CDR3 DNA reads TGTGCCAGCAGCTCACCCGGGACTAGCTACGAGCAGTACTTC.